This T cell receptor beta chain was sequenced for a study of blood T cell repertoires in COVID-19. Study context: The United States, Italy and Spain provided the acute and convalescent COVID-19 samples. T cells, B-cell-depleted T cells, or PBMCs provided the cDNA or gDNA that served as material.

Per the original data handling: Scientists estimated how many nucleated cells there were by amplifying reference gene primers. Data came from immunoSEQ multiplex PCR; TCRdb stores just in-frame clones and leaves some out. The V and J calls and clone size are taken from that table; D and trimming were inferred from the DNA. The sample includes hundreds of thousands of clones, about 87% of them seen just once. The CDR3 is 15 amino acids. CDR1 is MNHEY and CDR2 is SVGAGI in the germline V gene. V lost 8 bases, J lost 1 base, and 17 bases lay in between. In Seattle, patients joined the study during active infection and were tracked longitudinally.

V usage is TRBV6-5 and J usage is TRBJ1-2, with unresolved D. The source of this sequence is a woman between 50 and 59 years old with COVID-19, enrolled during active disease. Specimen: peripheral blood. The CDR3 reads CASYVDTLINYGYTF. The CDR3 region has the DNA TGTGCCAGCTACGTAGACACCTTGATTAACTATGGCTACACCTTC.